The TCR beta chain under discussion was sequenced for a study of blood T cell repertoires in COVID-19. This table comes from immunoSEQ multiplex PCR, and its TCRdb copy is limited to in-frame clones, with some not included. The table shows over 150,000 clones, with about four fifths occurring only once. Germline V lookup: CDR1 SGHRS, CDR2 YFSETQ. This CDR3 region has 16 residues. The germline V and J ends were trimmed by 4 bases and 10 bases, with 24 bases remaining between them. Specimen: peripheral blood. This TCR was recovered from a man between 18 and 35 years old with active or convalescent COVID-19. This chain connects TRBV5-1 to TRBJ2-1; possible D gene TRBD2, 7 bases. The CDR3 DNA follows: TGCGCCAGCAGCGGCTTGGGCCGGGGGGCCTTCGGGGAGCAGTTCTTC. Translated: CASSGLGRGAFGEQFF.